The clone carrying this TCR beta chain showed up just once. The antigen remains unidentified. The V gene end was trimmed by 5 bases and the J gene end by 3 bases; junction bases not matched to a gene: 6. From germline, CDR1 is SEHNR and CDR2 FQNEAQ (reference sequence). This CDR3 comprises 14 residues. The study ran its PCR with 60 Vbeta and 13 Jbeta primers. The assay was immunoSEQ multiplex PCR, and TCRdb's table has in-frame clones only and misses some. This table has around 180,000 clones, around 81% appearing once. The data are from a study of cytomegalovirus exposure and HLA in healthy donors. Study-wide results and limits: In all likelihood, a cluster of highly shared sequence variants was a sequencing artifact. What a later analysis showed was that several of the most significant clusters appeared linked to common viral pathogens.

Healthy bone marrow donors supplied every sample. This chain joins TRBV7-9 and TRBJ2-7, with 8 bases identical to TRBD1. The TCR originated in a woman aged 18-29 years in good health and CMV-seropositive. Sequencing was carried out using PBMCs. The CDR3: CASSMTGALYEQYF. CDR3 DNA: TGTGCCAGCAGCATGACAGGGGCGCTCTACGAGCAGTACTTC. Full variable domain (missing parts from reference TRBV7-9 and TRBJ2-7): DTGVSQNPRHKITKRGQNVTFRCDPISEHNRLYWYRQTLGQGPEFLTYFQNEAQLEKSRLLSDRFSAERPKGSFSTLEIQRTEQGDSAMYLCASSMTGALYEQYFGPGTRLTVT.